This T cell receptor (beta chain) is drawn from a study of beta chain features in type 1 diabetes (dated by TCRdb to the late 2010s). Context from the whole study: No differences in mean age, gender distribution, total cell number or subset yield were found between patients and healthy donors. The study compared TCRB repertoires of sorted circulating CD4+ T cell subsets between recently diagnosed type 1 diabetes patients and matched healthy donors. A total of roughly 100 million sorted cells were examined across all samples, and RNA yield correlated strongly with the number of cells per subset. Regulatory and stem cell-like memory subsets were isolated from only 8 patients and roughly eight healthy donors, whereas naive and central memory subsets came from all 30 or so donors. General findings and caveats noted by the study authors: Fewer insertions and more nucleotide deletions at VDJ recombination sites were observed in patients with type 1 diabetes, implying thymic rearrangement abnormalities. Because small numbers of individuals were included in the HLA sub-analyses, any influence of HLA type on TCRB rearrangement was left unresolved. Because cDNA was sequenced instead of genomic DNA, activated cells with high expression could be over-represented, although the groups did not differ in activation or CD3 levels. Naive, central memory and regulatory TCRB repertoires appeared to be more similar among patients than among healthy donors. PCR might favor shorter templates, but patient and control samples were amplified and corrected together, so any skew would affect both groups equally. Type 1 diabetes patients showed a moderate but significant shortening of TCRB CDR3 length in all four CD4+ subsets.

The entire amount of isolated RNA was reverse transcribed using the High Capacity cDNA Reverse Transcription Kit, so the sequenced TCRB transcripts were expressed ones. Deep immunoSEQ sequencing was applied to naive, central memory and regulatory T cell samples, giving an average of roughly 3.5 million total reads per sample. After sorted cells were lysed in RLT buffer, RNA was extracted with DNase-treated RNeasy Micro or Mini kits, with the choice depending on cell number. To prevent cross-contamination, each cell subset was processed individually, whereas patient and healthy donor samples were processed jointly. Using the immunoSEQ multiplex PCR, TCRB sequences were amplified from cDNA into 87-bp fragments spanning the CDR3 region. Sequencing of the amplicons was done on the Illumina HiSeq platform. The authors' analysis ran thus. Synthetic template baselines were used to correct PCR bias computationally, reads within Hamming distance 2 were collapsed, and singletons that could not be merged were discarded. Reads were aligned against IMGT to assign V, D and J genes, CDR3 length and insertions or deletions at six rearrangement sites. Within each subset, clonotype counts were normalized to sorted cell number, and only after that were true diversity and Gini coefficients computed with the tcR R package. The overlap coefficient, calculated on TCRB nucleotide sequences, was used to quantify repertoire sharing. As a proxy for the pre-selection repertoire, out-of-frame TCRB sequences from naive cells were analyzed. Sourced from immuneACCESS, this table was stored by TCRdb with only in-frame sequences that have V and J called. A share of the clones is absent; for the studies checked, an unresolved V gene accounts for under half, and the remainder has no known explanation. The V and J calls and clone size come from that table; D and trimming were worked out from the DNA. The sample data list approximately 250,000 clones, and roughly 24% of these were observed just once. Together, the top ten hold around 0.012% of the sample.

Each donor gave one peripheral blood draw, roughly 120 mL on average, collected into heparinised tubes. Using a panel that included CD45RO, CCR7, CD25, CD127, CD95 and CD27, naive, central memory, regulatory and stem cell-like memory CD4+ T cells were sorted on a BD FACSAria II. A purity above 98% was achieved for all sorted populations. PBMCs were isolated right away by Lymphoprep density gradient centrifugation and were stained directly, without culture. To minimize batch effects, samples were stained and sorted in pairs, one healthy donor with one patient per experiment. About this clone: The antigen it binds to is not known. Nothing much larger sits one base from this clone, and base qualities are not available.

The germline V gene sets CDR1 to SQVTM and CDR2 to ANQGSEA. The CDR3 covers 15 residues, taking in both the cysteine and the phenylalanine. The retained sequence is limited to the CDR3, 45 bases, with the frame set at the first base. From V the trimming removes 3 bases and from J it removes 1 base, while the gene matches leave 6 bases of the junction unaccounted for. In this chain, TRBV29-1 is recombined with TRBJ2-3; 8 bases in the junction line up with TRBD2. Sequences were obtained from naive CD4+ T cells from blood. The cell subset or site label on this specimen signifies: true naive CD4+ T cells. The clonotype originates from a woman aged 25 to 39 with type 1 diabetes. The nucleotide sequence is given as TGCAGCGTTGAGTCTTTGCGGGAGGGCACAGATACGCAGTATTTT. This encodes CSVESLREGTDTQYF.